This note documents a single T cell receptor (beta chain) sequence. Its target is unknown. Every one of the donors was a healthy Caucasian. This record belongs to a study of identical twins. TCRdb passed the 5' RACE reads through MiXCR, listing each CDR3 protein once. Among 520,000 or so distinct CDR3 sequences, under 25% were seen once, and the ten largest hold 0.91%. General study results and limits: Abundant cord blood beta clonotypes carried fewer insertions; memory repertoires showed none.

Trimming cost V 4 bases and J 3 bases, with 13 bases left between them. CDR3 length: 14 amino acids. Germline V gene data show CDR1 as SGHRS and CDR2 as YFSETQ. This same sample was also taken into another study, of T cells expressing NK-cell markers. This second study notes: Several experiments added an anti-gamma-delta TCR antibody to sort only alpha-beta TCR T cells.

Sequenced input: CD4+ T cells sorted from blood. The chain carries TRBV5-1 and TRBJ2-5; D is possibly TRBD1 or TRBD2 (5 bases each). This receptor was obtained from a woman between 18 and 29 years old in good health. The CDR3 is CASSPGSEEETQYF. CDR3 bases: TGCGCCAGCAGCCCAGGGAGTGAGGAAGAGACCCAGTACTTC.